A selection of T cell receptor beta chains follows, all from one sample in a study of yellow fever vaccine responses in identical twins. TCRdb reprocessed the RT-PCR reads with MiXCR, giving one entry per CDR3 protein. The sample has about 9,100 distinct CDR3 sequences; over 70% are singletons. The sequencing used T cells from blood (PBMCs), unsorted or a sorted subset (not recorded which), collected before or after yellow fever vaccination (not recorded which). The receptors were gathered from a woman under 30 who received the yellow fever vaccine. CDR3s include the opening cysteine and the closing phenylalanine or tryptophan. The order of the fields is CDR3 protein, V gene.

cdr3_aa: CASSSSGRLLEAQYF; v_call: TRBV28
cdr3_aa: CASSDVRYGGYTF; v_call: TRBV10-1
cdr3_aa: CSVEDLLAGRYNEQFF; v_call: TRBV29-1
cdr3_aa: CASSFAGELFF; v_call: TRBV11-3
cdr3_aa: CASSPGPYSGANVLTF; v_call: TRBV18
cdr3_aa: CASSFGSSGINEQFF; v_call: TRBV28
cdr3_aa: CASSPAGLTTTYEQYF; v_call: TRBV5-1
cdr3_aa: CASSPGGFASGSEQYF; v_call: TRBV18
cdr3_aa: CASRETGAPEQYF; v_call: TRBV4-1
cdr3_aa: CASSELADNEQFF; v_call: TRBV2
cdr3_aa: CASSQEQGPTDTQYF; v_call: TRBV4-1
cdr3_aa: CATSETTVGTQYF; v_call: TRBV10-3
cdr3_aa: CASSVANSYEQYF; v_call: TRBV9
cdr3_aa: CASSLQGRGGNTIYF; v_call: TRBV7-9
cdr3_aa: CASSLARAETQYF; v_call: TRBV12-3/TRBV12-4
cdr3_aa: CASSLGSGLAGELFF; v_call: TRBV7-6
cdr3_aa: CASSVLAQKDNEQFF; v_call: TRBV9
cdr3_aa: CASSLKGGTGPQDTQYF; v_call: TRBV7-3
cdr3_aa: CSVEVGAYEQYF; v_call: TRBV29-1
cdr3_aa: CAISFRAGETQYF; v_call: TRBV10-3
cdr3_aa: CASSLDGTSGSYNEQFF; v_call: TRBV5-1
cdr3_aa: CASSQGQGNFNEQFF; v_call: TRBV4-1
cdr3_aa: CASSIGGEQYF; v_call: TRBV19
cdr3_aa: CASSLVLAENNEQFF; v_call: TRBV7-6
cdr3_aa: CASSITQYF; v_call: TRBV21-1
cdr3_aa: CASGGGEAYNSPLHF; v_call: TRBV27
cdr3_aa: CSVGMGQGTYTQYF; v_call: TRBV29-1
cdr3_aa: CASSQLQGAGYEQYF; v_call: TRBV4-2
cdr3_aa: CASNLELSSQFF; v_call: TRBV12-3/TRBV12-4
cdr3_aa: CASSLLSLGQPQHF; v_call: TRBV11-2
cdr3_aa: CASSEAGLPYNEQFF; v_call: TRBV2
cdr3_aa: CSAGQGSYNEQFF; v_call: TRBV29-1
cdr3_aa: CSVDNGGNTDTQYF; v_call: TRBV29-1
cdr3_aa: CASSLMGREAFF; v_call: TRBV12-3/TRBV12-4
cdr3_aa: CASSVGTHGSETQYF; v_call: TRBV11-1
cdr3_aa: CASSLAAGLNTEAFF; v_call: TRBV11-1
cdr3_aa: CAISTPGNYGYTF; v_call: TRBV10-3
cdr3_aa: CATRATVAYNSPLHF; v_call: TRBV10-3
cdr3_aa: CASSEGLRWDYTF; v_call: TRBV2
cdr3_aa: CASMGGPTEAFF; v_call: TRBV27
cdr3_aa: CASSEYKGTGLTGNEQFF; v_call: TRBV25-1
cdr3_aa: CAISRTSGGAGGNEQFF; v_call: TRBV10-3
cdr3_aa: CASSFPLGGGGNEQFF; v_call: TRBV27
cdr3_aa: CASSGTGDSPLHF; v_call: TRBV2
cdr3_aa: CASSEEGSSYNEQFF; v_call: TRBV2
cdr3_aa: CSASGIYGYTF; v_call: TRBV20-1
cdr3_aa: CASSPQGNQETQYF; v_call: TRBV7-9
cdr3_aa: CAISDLGGATEAFF; v_call: TRBV10-3
cdr3_aa: CASSLVGGSGEQYF; v_call: TRBV11-3
cdr3_aa: CASSYRAHEQYF; v_call: TRBV28
cdr3_aa: CASSPSRDTEAFF; v_call: TRBV18
cdr3_aa: CASSYWSLGSGNEQFF; v_call: TRBV6-9
cdr3_aa: CSVEFRDNYNEQFF; v_call: TRBV29-1
cdr3_aa: CASSTTSGLYNEQFF; v_call: TRBV6-1
cdr3_aa: CASNPGGNYYEQYF; v_call: TRBV28
cdr3_aa: CASSPDYNEQFF; v_call: TRBV28
cdr3_aa: CASRRDSTDTQYF; v_call: TRBV27
cdr3_aa: CASSLAVALPNYEQYF; v_call: TRBV5-4
cdr3_aa: CASSQGDRGTGELFF; v_call: TRBV4-3
cdr3_aa: CASSYSWSGLSFSEAFF; v_call: TRBV6-5